The rows below give T cell receptor beta chains drawn from one sample of a study of cytomegalovirus exposure and HLA in healthy donors. Sequenced by immunoSEQ multiplex PCR; TCRdb stores in-frame clones only, minus some. The sample includes over 100,000 clones, more than 65% seen only once; the top ten take about 2.7%. Material: PBMCs. The source of these receptors is a young woman in good health and CMV-seropositive. Both conserved end residues are part of each CDR3. The D gene is left open where the match is weak. Clone size, where shown, is once, few, many, or a class for clones that have expanded.

>11|.|TRBJ1-2|TRBV6-1|.
TGTGCCAGCAGTGACTTAGATGGCTACACCTTC
CASSDLDGYTF
>18|TRBD2|TRBJ2-3|TRBV4-2|.
TGTGCCAGCAGCCAAGATGACCTAGCGGGGGGGCGCACAGATACGCAGTATTTT
CASSQDDLAGGRTDTQYF
>13|TRBD1|TRBJ1-2|TRBV5-4|.
TGTGCCAGCAGCTCTGGACAGGGGGCGGTCTACACCTTC
CASSSGQGAVYTF
>14|TRBD2|TRBJ2-2|TRBV7-3|.
TGTGCCAGCAGCACTAGCGGGGGGGCCGGGGAGCTGTTTTTT
CASSTSGGAGELFF
>15|TRBD2|TRBJ2-7|TRBV7-6|.
TGTGCCAGCAGCCGATTCGGTGGGGGGGCCTACGAGCAGTACTTC
CASSRFGGGAYEQYF
>15|TRBD2|TRBJ2-1|TRBV9|.
TGTGCCAGCAGCGGTACCGGGACTAGCCGCAATGAGCAGTTCTTC
CASSGTGTSRNEQFF
>13|.|TRBJ2-3|TRBV5-1|.
TGCGCCAGCAGCTCGGGGACACCAGATACGCAGTATTTT
CASSSGTPDTQYF
>15|TRBD1|TRBJ2-1|TRBV18|.
TGTGCCAGCTCACCACTAGGACAGGAGGTGGGTGAGCAGTTCTTC
CASSPLGQEVGEQFF
>16|.|TRBJ1-6|TRBV27|.
TGTGCCAGCAGTTTCATGGGAGATTCTGGACGCTCACCCCTCCACTTT
CASSFMGDSGRSPLHF
>14|TRBD1|TRBJ2-3|TRBV6-1|.
TGTGCCAGCAGTGCTCACAGGGGCGCAGATACGCAGTATTTT
CASSAHRGADTQYF
>15|.|TRBJ2-5|TRBV7-2|.
TGTGCCAGCAGCTTGCAGGCTTTGCCTCAAGAGACCCAGTACTTC
CASSLQALPQETQYF
>14|.|TRBJ2-1|TRBV5-4|.
TGTGCCAGCAGCTTGGCCGCAGGGAATAATGAGCAGTTCTTC
CASSLAAGNNEQFF
>15|.|TRBJ1-2|TRBV6-1|.
TGTGCCAGCAGTCCCCCGGACAGTTTTAACTATGGCTACACCTTC
CASSPPDSFNYGYTF
>14|TRBD1|TRBJ2-7|TRBV6-5|.
TGTGCCAGCAGCGAATGGACAGGATCCTACGAGCAGTACTTC
CASSEWTGSYEQYF
>14|.|TRBJ2-7|TRBV30|.
TGTGCCTGGAGTGTACGACGGGACTCCTACGAGCAGTACTTC
CAWSVRRDSYEQYF
>12|.|TRBJ2-3|TRBV5-1|.
TGCGCCAGCAGCTTGGCCCTAGATACGCAGTATTTT
CASSLALDTQYF
>15|TRBD1|TRBJ1-1|TRBV5-1|.
TGCGCCAGCAGCAGATCAGGGGGTGGGAACACTGAAGCTTTCTTT
CASSRSGGGNTEAFF
>15|TRBD1|TRBJ2-5|TRBV23-1|.
TGCGCCAGCAGTCAATCCGAGACAGGGCAGGAGACCCAGTACTTC
CASSQSETGQETQYF
>15|.|TRBJ1-1|TRBV19|.
TGTGCCAGTAGTATTAGAGGACAGCTGAACACTGAAGCTTTCTTT
CASSIRGQLNTEAFF
>16|TRBD1|TRBJ2-5|TRBV4-1|.
TGCGCCAGCAGCCAAGTCGCCACAGGGGTCCAAGAGACCCAGTACTTC
CASSQVATGVQETQYF
>15|TRBD2|TRBJ2-3|TRBV6-4|.
TGTGCCAGCAGCGCGACTAGCGGGGGGACAGATACGCAGTATTTT
CASSATSGGTDTQYF
>13|.|TRBJ1-6|TRBV11-2|few
TGTGCCAGCACCCTTGCGAAGCTCTCACCCCTCCACTTT
CASTLAKLSPLHF